This T cell receptor beta chain was found in a study of long-term antiretroviral therapy in people with HIV. Overall study results and limits: HIV repertoires spanned tighter CDR3 length ranges than controls did. Dominating the repertoire at all time points were the clones that expanded before ART.

The CDR3 spans 16 residues. Germline V CDR1 and CDR2: SGHVS, FQNEAQ. Trimming removed 0 bases from V and 3 bases from J, with 12 bases in between. Assay version v3.0 of immunoSEQ was used, and it was run at survey level. Some clones are missing from TCRdb's copy, which holds only in-frame ones; the method was immunoSEQ multiplex PCR. Among tens of thousands of clones listed, roughly 96% were seen once. In regard to this clone: The antigen is undetermined.

The specimen was unsorted PBMCs, collected 3.7 years after starting antiretroviral therapy. The V and J genes are TRBV7-8 and TRBJ1-5; D is perhaps TRBD1 (6 bases). The receptor was derived from a woman aged 45-65 years with HIV. The CDR3 bases are TGTGCCAGCAGCTTAGCGGTCACAGGGATCAATCAGCCCCAGCATTTT. Translation: CASSLAVTGINQPQHF.